Listed below are T cell receptor beta chains from one sample, sequenced in a study of CD4 T cells in relation to SARS-CoV-2 and coronaviruses. No cognate antigen is known for these TCRs. TCRdb keeps only in-frame clones here, not all; method: immunoSEQ multiplex PCR. This table has some 21,000 clones, just under 75% appearing once. The specimen sequenced was CD4+ T cells from PBMCs, cultured in vitro. Every receptor here comes from a human donor in good health. Both conserved end residues are part of each CDR3. D genes are given only for firm matches. Size is stated for part of the rows, as once, few or many counts, or as a class when the clone is expanded.

TRBJ1-2,-,TRBV10-3,-,TGTGCCATCAGTGAGGTGGCAGGGAATAACTATGGCTACACCTTC,CAISEVAGNNYGYTF
TRBJ1-5,TRBD1,TRBV5-8,-,TGTGCCAGCAGCCGAGGACAGGCGGGCAATCAGCCCCAGCATTTT,CASSRGQAGNQPQHF
TRBJ2-1,-,TRBV6-2/TRBV6-3,-,TGTGCCAGCAGCGAGGTACTTTATGAGCAGTTCTTC,CASSEVLYEQFF
TRBJ2-7,TRBD1,TRBV19,-,TGTGCCAGTAGTATTGGCCGGGACAGGGTCTCTCGGGAGCAGTACTTC,CASSIGRDRVSREQYF
TRBJ1-1,-,TRBV7-3,few,TGTGCCAGCAGCTTAGCACCGGGGCCGTACACTGAAGCTTTCTTT,CASSLAPGPYTEAFF
TRBJ2-1,TRBD2,TRBV9,once,TGTGCCAGCAGCCCAGCGGGAGGCTCCTACAATGAGCAGTTCTTC,CASSPAGGSYNEQFF
TRBJ1-2,TRBD1,TRBV7-6,-,TGTGCCAGCAGCATGGGGGGACAGGGGGCTCCTGGCTATGGCTACACCTTC,CASSMGGQGAPGYGYTF
TRBJ1-1,-,TRBV18,-,TGTGCCAGCTCACCAGGGATGTCAGACACTGAAGCTTTCTTT,CASSPGMSDTEAFF
TRBJ2-6,-,TRBV30,-,TGTGCCTGGAAGATGGGACTGCTGAGCTCTGGGGCCAACGTCCTGACTTTC,CAWKMGLLSSGANVLTF
TRBJ1-1,-,TRBV19,-,TGTGCCAGTAGTATAGGATTTGGACGGACGAACACTGAAGCTTTCTTT,CASSIGFGRTNTEAFF
TRBJ1-1,-,TRBV2,once,TGTGCCAGCAGTGAAATGCCGTCGGGTAACACTGAAGCTTTCTTT,CASSEMPSGNTEAFF
TRBJ1-2,TRBD1,TRBV6-6,-,TGTGCCAGCAGTCAGACAGGGGGGTCGGACGGCTACACCTTC,CASSQTGGSDGYTF
TRBJ1-1,-,TRBV29-1,-,TGCAGCGTTGAAGATGCAGGGACTGAAGCTTTCTTT,CSVEDAGTEAFF
TRBJ2-7,-,TRBV6-5,-,TGTGCCGTCCAGGGGGAGGCTCGCGAGCAGTACTTC,CAVQGEAREQYF
TRBJ2-3,TRBD1,TRBV7-9,few,TGTGCCAGCAGCCGCCGGGTGGGCACAGGGGGACTCTGGACAGATACGCAGTATTTT,CASSRRVGTGGLWTDTQYF
TRBJ1-2,TRBD1,TRBV29-1,few,TGCAGCGCTGTGGAACAACAGGGGGTTCATGGCTACACCTTC,CSAVEQQGVHGYTF
TRBJ2-7,-,TRBV11-2,-,TGTGCCAGCAGCAGACAGGCTACCGCCTACGAGCAGTACTTC,CASSRQATAYEQYF
TRBJ2-1,TRBD2,TRBV5-1,once,TGCGCCAGCAGCTTGGCTCGACTAGCGGGAGGTGAGCAGTTCTTC,CASSLARLAGGEQFF
TRBJ1-3,-,TRBV27,-,TGTGCCAGCAGTTCCGGAAACACCATATATTTT,CASSSGNTIYF
TRBJ2-7,TRBD2,TRBV10-3,-,TGTGCCATCAGTGTCGGAGCGGGAGGCACCTACGAGCAGTACTTC,CAISVGAGGTYEQYF
TRBJ2-1,TRBD2,TRBV5-1,-,TGCGCCAGCAGCTTGGCCCTAGCGGGAATCGGTAATGAGCAGTTCTTC,CASSLALAGIGNEQFF
TRBJ2-1,TRBD2,TRBV9,few,TGTGCCAGCAGCGTAGCGGCGGGACTAGCGGGGGGTTACAATGAGCAGTTCTTC,CASSVAAGLAGGYNEQFF
TRBJ1-6,TRBD1,TRBV3-1/TRBV3-2,once,TGTGCCAGCAGCCAAGATCAGGGGGTTTCCAATTCACCCCTCCACTTT,CASSQDQGVSNSPLHF
TRBJ2-3,TRBD2,TRBV10-3,-,TGTGCCATCAGGACTAGCGGGAGTGCAGATACGCAGTATTTT,CAIRTSGSADTQYF
TRBJ1-2,TRBD1,TRBV7-9,-,TGTGCCAGCAGCCCCCCTAACCAGGGGGAGGATGGCTACACCTTC,CASSPPNQGEDGYTF
TRBJ2-5,-,TRBV5-6,-,TGTGCCAGCAGCTTGGGTAATAATGCAGGGACCCAGTACTTC,CASSLGNNAGTQYF
TRBJ1-1,-,TRBV7-2,few,TGTGCCAGCAGCCCGGCAGGGTTCATGAACACTGAAGCTTTCTTT,CASSPAGFMNTEAFF
TRBJ2-4,-,TRBV4-1,few,TGCGCCAGCAGCCAAGAATTGGCAAGACCAAGAGACATTCAGTACTTC,CASSQELARPRDIQYF
TRBJ1-5,-,TRBV7-2,-,TGTGCCAGCAGCTTATCGAGCCTGGGCAATCAGCCCCAGCATTTT,CASSLSSLGNQPQHF
TRBJ1-1,-,TRBV19,-,TGTGCCAGTAGTGGCTGGGGGGTACCGAACACTGAAGCTTTCTTT,CASSGWGVPNTEAFF
TRBJ1-2,TRBD1,TRBV5-4,few,TGTGCCAGCAGCTACTCCGGGACAGAAGGGGTTTATGGCTACACCTTC,CASSYSGTEGVYGYTF
TRBJ1-2,TRBD1,TRBV10-3,few,TGTGCCATCAGATGGGAGCCGGGACAGGAGGCTGGCTACACCTTC,CAIRWEPGQEAGYTF
TRBJ2-2,-,TRBV15,-,TGTGCCACCAGCTCTCTAGGGTCGAACACCGGGGAGCTGTTTTTT,CATSSLGSNTGELFF
TRBJ2-3,TRBD2,TRBV2,-,TGTGCCAGCAGCGCCAGCGGGAGACCTGGGGATACGCAGTATTTT,CASSASGRPGDTQYF
TRBJ2-1,TRBD1,TRBV30,-,TGTGCCTGTACAGGGGGCTACAATGAGCAGTTCTTC,CACTGGYNEQFF
TRBJ1-4,-,TRBV30,-,TGTGCCTGGGGGGACGGGAGTAATGAAAAACTGTTTTTT,CAWGDGSNEKLFF
TRBJ2-1,TRBD2,TRBV2,-,TGTGCCAGCACAGCGGGAGCTTTCAATGAGCAGTTCTTC,CASTAGAFNEQFF
TRBJ2-5,-,TRBV30,-,TGTGCCTGGAACAGGGTCCAAGAGACCCAGTACTTC,CAWNRVQETQYF
TRBJ2-5,-,TRBV5-1,-,TGCGCCAGCAGCAGATTGGACAGCCAAGAGACCCAGTACTTC,CASSRLDSQETQYF
TRBJ1-2,TRBD1,TRBV19,-,TGTGCCAGTGCAGGCTTGGGACAACAGGGGACGGGCTACACCTTC,CASAGLGQQGTGYTF
TRBJ2-2,-,TRBV7-2,few,TGTGCCAGCAGTGTGTTATTCCACGGGGAGCTGTTTTTT,CASSVLFHGELFF